The 12 T cell receptor beta chains below come from one sample, sequenced in a study of T cell responses to AZD1222 COVID-19 vaccine. Measured with immunoSEQ multiplex PCR; TCRdb has only the in-frame clones, and not every one. The table shows about 100,000 clones, with more than 70% occurring only once. Source: peripheral blood, taken on day 0 of MenACWY control vaccination. These receptors were collected from an adult in good health.

The gene calls are TRBV28 and TRBJ2-4; D is unresolved. The CDR3 length is 11 residues. Trimming removed 5 bases at V and 3 bases at J, with 2 bases between. Germline V lookup: CDR1 MDHEN, CDR2 SYDVKM. CDR3 region: CASSIKNIQYF. The DNA of the CDR3 is TGTGCCAGCAGTATCAAAAACATTCAGTACTTC.

The rearrangement links TRBV19 to TRBJ1-2; D is possibly TRBD1 (6 bases). With 3 bases removed from V and 3 bases from J, the gap between germline ends came to 8 bases. The CDR3 has 13 residues. Germline V gene sequence: CDR1 LNHDA, CDR2 SQIVND (reference sequence). CDR3 region: CASSMGADYGYTF. Written as DNA, the CDR3 is TGTGCCAGTAGTATGGGGGCAGACTATGGCTACACCTTC.

This clone has a handful of counts. The rearrangement uses TRBV4-1 and TRBJ1-5; D not resolved. With 0 bases removed from V and 6 bases from J, the gap between germline ends came to 18 bases. The CDR3 has 17 amino acids. Germline CDR1 MGHRA, CDR2 YSYEKL. CDR3 DNA: TGCGCCAGCAGCCAAGAAGTGCTGGCAGACGGAGGTCAGCCCCAGCATTTT. This translates into CASSQEVLADGGQPQHF.

This clone was detected only once. CDR3 sequence: CSGGRDGDEQFF. The CDR3 nucleotides read TGCAGCGGGGGCAGGGATGGCGATGAGCAGTTCTTC. The V gene is TRBV29-1, the J gene TRBJ2-1; D possibly corresponds to TRBD1 (5 bases). CDR1 SQVTM and CDR2 ANQGSEA come from the germline V gene. The CDR3 contains 12 residues. Trimming took off 7 bases at V and 8 bases at J, with 15 bases between the two ends.

This clone was seen a single time. Other DNA sequences within the sample encode an identical CDR3. V usage is TRBV9 and J usage is TRBJ2-3; D is undetermined. The CDR3 runs to 12 residues. Germline V lookup: CDR1 SGDLS, CDR2 YYNGEE. Trimming removed 0 bases at V and 5 bases at J, with 4 bases between. This CDR3 reads CASSVAGDTQYF. For the CDR3, the DNA is TGTGCCAGCAGCGTAGCGGGAGATACGCAGTATTTT.

This chain connects TRBV18 to TRBJ2-2; D is possibly TRBD1 or TRBD2 (5 bases each). The CDR3 runs to 16 residues. Germline CDR1 KGHSH, CDR2 LQKENI. V dropped 4 bases and J dropped 6 bases, with 18 bases sitting between them. CDR3 in DNA: TGTGCCAGCTCACGAACCGGGACCCCAACGCCCGGGGAGCTGTTTTTT. It encodes CASSRTGTPTPGELFF.

The chain carries TRBV7-9 and TRBJ2-3; no reliable D call. Germline CDR1 and CDR2: SEHNR and FQNEAQ (reference sequence). This CDR3 spans 12 amino acids. Trimming cost V 5 bases and J 6 bases, with 9 bases left between them. The CDR3 here is CASSQIVDTQYF. The CDR3 nucleotides are TGTGCCAGCAGCCAGATAGTTGATACGCAGTATTTT.

The rearrangement joins TRBV3-1 (or the pseudogene TRBV3-2) to TRBJ2-5; D ambiguous. This CDR3 has 12 amino acids. The V gene lost 3 bases and the J gene lost 1 base, with 3 bases spanning the gap. Germline CDR1 reads LGHDT; CDR2 reads YNNKEL (reference sequence). CDR3 protein: CASSQLQETQYF. The CDR3 DNA reads TGTGCCAGCAGCCAGCTCCAAGAGACCCAGTACTTC.

The CDR3 DNA follows: TGTGCCAGCAGCCCATGGAACGGAGCTAATTCACCCCTCCACTTT. Encoded protein: CASSPWNGANSPLHF. The J gene is TRBJ1-6, the V gene TRBV21-1. TRBV21-1 is deemed a pseudogene. The CDR3 is 15 residues long.

CDR3 in amino acids: CASSLAPPGVGYTF. The CDR3 bases are TGTGCCAGCAGTTTAGCCCCGCCAGGGGTTGGCTACACCTTC. The V call is TRBV28, the J call TRBJ1-2; weak D call: TRBD1 (6 bases). V lost 2 bases to trimming and J lost 7 bases, with 14 bases between them. The CDR3 contains 14 residues. CDR1 is MDHEN, CDR2 SYDVKM, per germline.

V and J are TRBV9 and TRBJ2-5; possible D gene TRBD1, 6 bases. Germline CDR1 reads SGDLS; CDR2 reads YYNGEE. V lost 2 bases and J lost 2, with 16 bases in between. CDR3 length: 16 amino acids. Here the CDR3 DNA reads TGTGCCAGCAGCGTCACAGGGCTGCCAAGGCAAGAGACCCAGTACTTC. Residues: CASSVTGLPRQETQYF. Complete variable domain (other parts from reference TRBV9 and TRBJ2-5): DSGVTQTPKHLITATGQRVTLRCSPRSGDLSVYWYQQSLDQGLQFLIQYYNGEERAKGNILERFSAQQFPDLHSELNLSSLELGDSALYFCASSVTGLPRQETQYFGPGTRLLVL.

The chain links TRBV9 to TRBJ2-1; possibly TRBD2 for D (5 bases). Looked up from germline, CDR1 is SGDLS and CDR2 is YYNGEE. The V end was cut by 3 bases, the J end by 0 bases, with 13 bases between. The CDR3 totals 16 residues. CDR3 DNA: TGTGCCAGCAGCGAATCTAGCCGCAACTCCTACAATGAGCAGTTCTTC. Its translation is CASSESSRNSYNEQFF.